This T cell receptor beta chain was sequenced during a study of control samples from healthy donors and cancer patients. Trimming shortened V by 7 bases and J by 8 bases, and 21 bases separated the two germline ends. The germline V gene encodes CDR1 SGHRS and CDR2 YFSETQ. This CDR3 has 15 residues. Libraries were prepared by immunoSEQ multiplex PCR; TCRdb keeps only in-frame clonotypes and omits some of them. Found here are about 150,000 clones, around 90% of them singletons; the top ten hold 2%. This rearrangement joins TRBV5-1 to TRBJ2-2; the D is unclear. The receptor was derived from a woman in her forties in good health. Sequencing used blood. CDR3 in DNA: TGCGCCAGCCGTATTGCGGTTGATATTAATGGGGAGCTGTTTTTT. The encoded protein is CASRIAVDINGELFF. Drawing the rest from reference TRBV5-1 and TRBJ2-2, the complete variable domain is KAGVTQTPRYLIKTRGQQVTLSCSPISGHRSVSWYQQTPGQGLQFLFEYFSETQRNKGNFPGRFSGRQFSNSRSEMNVSTLELGDSALYLCASRIAVDINGELFFGEGSRLTVL.